This note documents a single T cell receptor (beta chain) sequence. These data belong to a study of blood T cell repertoires in COVID-19. Across the study: The United States, Italy and Spain supplied acute and convalescent COVID-19 samples. PBMCs, B-cell-depleted T cells, or T cells were the source of the cDNA or gDNA that made up the material.

Methods used by the authors: Nucleated cell number was recorded as an estimate derived from reference gene primer amplification. Produced via immunoSEQ multiplex PCR; TCRdb's table is partial and in-frame only. V and J calls and clone size follow that table, whereas D and trimming were derived from the DNA. The table shows 60,000 to 80,000 clones, with around 84% occurring only once. The length of the CDR3 is 16 residues. Germline V CDR1 and CDR2: SQVTM, ANQGSEA. V shed 4 bases and J shed 4 bases, with 23 bases lying between them. The rearrangement joins TRBV29-1 to TRBJ2-7; the D gene is possibly TRBD2 (6 bases). The source is a man in his 70s with acute or convalescent COVID-19. Material: peripheral blood. Here the CDR3 reads CSVVEPGLEGGYEQYF. CDR3 in DNA: TGCAGCGTTGTTGAGCCGGGACTCGAGGGTGGGTACGAGCAGTACTTC.